This T cell receptor (beta chain) came from a study of regulatory T cells in long-lasting Graves disease. This clonotype was detected only a few times. A single base separates this from a much larger clone, so it may be a read error. The sample's time point: newly diagnosed GD, antithyroid drugs for less than 3 months. The TCR library used RNA extracted from PBMCs. CDR3 size: 17 residues. CDR1 is SGHVS, CDR2 FQNEAQ, per germline. Arm-PCR of CDR3 regions with iRepertoire HTBI primers generated TCR beta libraries. As originally analysed: Detected in the samples were roughly 60 TRBV and 15 or so TRBJ segments. TCRdb independently ran MiXCR on the multiplex PCR reads; one entry per CDR3 protein. TCRdb's processing, not the authors', yielded these V and J calls. The table includes roughly 510,000 distinct CDR3 sequences, about 16% detected once. Another study also made use of these data, one on T cells in Graves' hyperthyroidism and ophthalmopathy.

This receptor was identified in a young man with Graves disease. The chain joins TRBV7-8 to TRBJ2-2, with D possibly being TRBD1 (5 bases). Sequenced here: peripheral blood mononuclear cells (PBMCs), sampled at new diagnosis, from a patient treated with antithyroid drugs. This chain's CDR3 is CASGLTTRQTNTGELFF. Here the CDR3 DNA reads TGTGCCAGCGGCTTAACAACGAGACAGACGAACACCGGGGAGCTGTTTTTT.